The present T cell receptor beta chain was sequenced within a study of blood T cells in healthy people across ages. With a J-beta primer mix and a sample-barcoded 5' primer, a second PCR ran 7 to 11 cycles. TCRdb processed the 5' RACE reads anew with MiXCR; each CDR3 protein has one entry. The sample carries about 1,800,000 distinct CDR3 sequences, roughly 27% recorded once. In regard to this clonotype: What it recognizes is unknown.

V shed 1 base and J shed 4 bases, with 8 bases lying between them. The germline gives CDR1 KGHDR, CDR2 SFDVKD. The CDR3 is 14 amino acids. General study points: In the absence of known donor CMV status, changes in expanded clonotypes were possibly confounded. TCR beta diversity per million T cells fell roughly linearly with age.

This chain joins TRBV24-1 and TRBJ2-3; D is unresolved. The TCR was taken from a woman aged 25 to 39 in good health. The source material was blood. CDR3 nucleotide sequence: TGTGCCACCAGTGATTTATTGCGGCCAGATACGCAGTATTTT. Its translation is CATSDLLRPDTQYF.